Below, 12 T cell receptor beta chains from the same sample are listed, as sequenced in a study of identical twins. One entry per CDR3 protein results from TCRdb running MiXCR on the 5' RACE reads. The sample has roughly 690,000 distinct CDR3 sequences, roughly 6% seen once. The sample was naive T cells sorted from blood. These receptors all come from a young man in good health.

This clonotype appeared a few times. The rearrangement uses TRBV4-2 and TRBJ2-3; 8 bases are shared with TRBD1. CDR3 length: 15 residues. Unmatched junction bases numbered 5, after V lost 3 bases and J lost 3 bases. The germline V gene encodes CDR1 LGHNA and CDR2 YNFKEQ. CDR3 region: CASSQEDRVTDTQYF. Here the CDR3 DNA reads TGTGCCAGCAGCCAGGAGGACAGGGTGACAGATACGCAGTATTTT.

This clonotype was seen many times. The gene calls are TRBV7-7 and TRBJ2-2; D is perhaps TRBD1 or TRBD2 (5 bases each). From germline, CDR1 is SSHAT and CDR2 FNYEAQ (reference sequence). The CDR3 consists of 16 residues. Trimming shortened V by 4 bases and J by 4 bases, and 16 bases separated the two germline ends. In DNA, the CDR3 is TGTGCCAGCAGCTCATTGGGACCGAAGGCCACCGGGGAGCTGTTTTTT. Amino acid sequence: CASSSLGPKATGELFF.

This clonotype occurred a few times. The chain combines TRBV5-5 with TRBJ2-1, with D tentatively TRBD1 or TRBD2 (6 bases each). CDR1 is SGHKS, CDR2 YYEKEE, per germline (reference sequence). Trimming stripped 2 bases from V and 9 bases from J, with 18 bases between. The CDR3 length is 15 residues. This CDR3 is CASSLTIGGFGEQFF. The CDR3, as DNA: TGTGCCAGCAGCTTAACCATCGGGGGCTTCGGTGAGCAGTTCTTC.

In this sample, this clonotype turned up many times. The CDR3 DNA reads TGTGCCAGCAGTATGACAGGGAGGGGAGATACGCAGTATTTT. This gives the protein CASSMTGRGDTQYF. This chain links TRBV28 with TRBJ2-3; D may be TRBD1 or TRBD2 (7 bases each). Germline V gives CDR1 MDHEN, CDR2 SYDVKM. This CDR3 region has 14 residues. V lost 5 bases and J lost 5, with 14 bases in between.

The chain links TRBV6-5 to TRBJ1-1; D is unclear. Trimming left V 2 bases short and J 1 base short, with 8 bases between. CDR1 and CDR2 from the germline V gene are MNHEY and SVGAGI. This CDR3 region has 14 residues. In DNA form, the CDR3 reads TGTGCCAGCAGTTACGGCAAGCGGAACACTGAAGCTTTCTTT. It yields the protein CASSYGKRNTEAFF.

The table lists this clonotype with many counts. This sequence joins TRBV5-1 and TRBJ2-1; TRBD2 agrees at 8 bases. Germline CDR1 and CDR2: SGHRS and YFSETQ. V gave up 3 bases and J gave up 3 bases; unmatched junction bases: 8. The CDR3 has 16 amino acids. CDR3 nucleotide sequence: TGCGCCAGCAGCTCTAGCGGGTCGAACGTCTACAATGAGCAGTTCTTC. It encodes CASSSSGSNVYNEQFF.

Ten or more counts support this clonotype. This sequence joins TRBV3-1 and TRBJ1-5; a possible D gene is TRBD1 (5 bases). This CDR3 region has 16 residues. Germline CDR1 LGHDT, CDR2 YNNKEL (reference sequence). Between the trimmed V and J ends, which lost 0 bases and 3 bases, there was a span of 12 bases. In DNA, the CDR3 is TGTGCCAGCAGCCAAGACTTCCCAGGGCACAATCAGCCCCAGCATTTT. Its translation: CASSQDFPGHNQPQHF.

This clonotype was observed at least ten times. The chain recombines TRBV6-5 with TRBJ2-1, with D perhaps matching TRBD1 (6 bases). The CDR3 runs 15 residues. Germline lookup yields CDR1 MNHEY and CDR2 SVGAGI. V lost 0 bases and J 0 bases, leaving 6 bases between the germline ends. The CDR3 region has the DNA TGTGCCAGCAGTTACTCACAGGGCTCCTACAATGAGCAGTTCTTC. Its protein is CASSYSQGSYNEQFF.

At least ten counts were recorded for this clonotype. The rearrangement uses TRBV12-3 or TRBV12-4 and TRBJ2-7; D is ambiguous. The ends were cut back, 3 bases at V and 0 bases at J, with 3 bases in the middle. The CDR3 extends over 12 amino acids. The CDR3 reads CASSFDSYEQYV. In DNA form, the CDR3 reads TGTGCCAGCAGTTTTGACTCCTACGAGCAGTACGTC.

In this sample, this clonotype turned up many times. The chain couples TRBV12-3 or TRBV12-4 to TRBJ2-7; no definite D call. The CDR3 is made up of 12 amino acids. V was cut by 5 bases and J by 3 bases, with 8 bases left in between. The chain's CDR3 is CASSLEFYEQYF. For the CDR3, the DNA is TGTGCCAGCAGTCTAGAGTTCTACGAGCAGTACTTC.

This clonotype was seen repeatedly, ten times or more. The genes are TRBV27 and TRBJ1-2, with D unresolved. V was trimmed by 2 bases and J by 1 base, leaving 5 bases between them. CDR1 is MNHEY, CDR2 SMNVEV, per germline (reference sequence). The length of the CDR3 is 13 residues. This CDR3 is CASSLAGNYGYTF. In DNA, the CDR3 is TGTGCCAGCAGTTTAGCCGGTAACTATGGCTACACCTTC.

The CDR3 DNA reads TGCGCCAGCAGCCAAGGAGACAGTCTCCTCTCTGGGGCCAACGTCCTGACTTTC. This encodes CASSQGDSLLSGANVLTF. V and J are TRBV4-3 and TRBJ2-6, with D possibly being TRBD1 (5 bases). The V gene lost 1 base and the J gene lost 0 bases, with 13 bases spanning the gap. CDR1 LGHNA and CDR2 YSLEER come from the germline V gene. CDR3 length: 18 amino acids.